These 22 T cell receptor beta chains came from one sample sequenced in a study of PD-1 blockade in classical Hodgkin lymphoma. The time point denotes: cycle 4 day 1 (C4D1), after more than 5 weeks of nivolumab. The patients all showed relapse after autologous stem cell transplantation, while their brentuximab vedotin exposure varied. It was by magnetic negative selection that CD4+ T cells were purified from thawed PBMCs. Only in-frame clones appear in the TCRdb table, and some are missing; sequencing was by immunoSEQ multiplex PCR. Here the sample spans just under 6,500 clones, about 89% being singletons. The sequenced sample was CD4+ T cells from blood, obtained before the fourth cycle of nivolumab. These receptors were collected from a human donor with classical Hodgkin lymphoma.

The CDR3 region is CASSLDPGLWADTQYF. The CDR3, as DNA: TGTGCCAGCAGCTTAGACCCCGGGCTTTGGGCAGATACGCAGTATTTT. The rearrangement uses TRBV7-7 and TRBJ2-3; D is unclear. Germline lookup yields CDR1 SSHAT and CDR2 FNYEAQ (reference sequence). The CDR3 extends over 16 amino acids. V was pared by 1 base and J by 4 bases, with 15 bases between.

The CDR3 is CASSTRMGAGELFF. For the CDR3, the DNA is TGTGCCAGCAGCACAAGAATGGGGGCCGGGGAGCTGTTTTTT. J is TRBJ2-2 and V is TRBV6-7; D may match TRBD1 or TRBD2 (5 bases each). TRBV6-7 is given ORF status, its function remaining uncertain. CDR3 length: 14 residues. The V and J ends lost 6 bases and 6 bases respectively, with 14 bases between them.

This chain links TRBV7-8 with TRBJ2-2; maybe TRBD1 (5 bases). Trimming shortened V by 2 bases and J by 6 bases, and 7 bases separated the two germline ends. Germline V gene lookup returns CDR1 SGHVS and CDR2 FQNEAQ. The CDR3 runs 13 residues. CDR3 sequence (DNA): TGTGCCAGCAGCTTACAGGGTTCCGGGGAGCTGTTTTTT. Translation gives CASSLQGSGELFF.

This chain links TRBV4-2 with TRBJ2-1, with TRBD2 matching over 14 bases. This CDR3 is built from 19 residues. Trimming took 3 bases from V and 0 from J; bases not matched to a gene: 7. CDR1 and CDR2 from the germline V gene are LGHNA and YNFKEQ. The CDR3 nucleotides are TGTGCCAGCAGCCATTCCGGGACTAGCGGGAGTGGCTCCTACAATGAGCAGTTCTTC. It yields the protein CASSHSGTSGSGSYNEQFF.

V usage is TRBV5-6 and J usage is TRBJ2-1, with TRBD1 as a possible D gene (6 bases). The CDR3 has 15 residues. Germline V gives CDR1 SGHDT, CDR2 YYEEEE. V was shortened by 2 bases and J by 4 bases, with 13 bases between the two germline ends. The CDR3 here is CASSFRADRYNEQFF. CDR3 coding DNA: TGTGCCAGCAGCTTCAGGGCTGACAGGTACAATGAGCAGTTCTTC.

This chain uses TRBV6-5 with TRBJ1-2, with TRBD1 as a possible D gene (6 bases). The CDR3 has 14 residues. Germline V gene lookup returns CDR1 MNHEY and CDR2 SVGAGI. V dropped 2 bases and J dropped 8 bases, with 15 bases sitting between them. For the CDR3, the DNA is TGTGCCAGCAGTTACCGCGGGGGGGCGCGAGGCTACACCTTC. Its protein product is CASSYRGGARGYTF.

The table lists this clone with a count of one. Here the CDR3 DNA reads TGTGCCAGCAGCTCTATACTACAGAACACTGAAGCTTTCTTT. Translated: CASSSILQNTEAFF. The gene calls are TRBV7-2 and TRBJ1-1; D is unclear. Trimming removed 4 bases from V and 1 base from J, with 10 bases in between. Looked up from germline, CDR1 is SGHTA and CDR2 is FQGNSA. The CDR3 is 14 amino acids.

The chain is built from TRBV29-1 and TRBJ2-7; D call uncertain. This CDR3 region has 12 residues. Trimming cost V 0 bases and J 0 bases, with 3 bases left between them. Germline V gene sequence: CDR1 SQVTM, CDR2 ANQGSEA. CDR3 protein: CSVEEGSYEQYF. Written as DNA, the CDR3 is TGCAGCGTTGAAGAGGGCTCCTACGAGCAGTACTTC.

The chain has TRBV9 and TRBJ2-3; D ambiguous. In germline, CDR1 is SGDLS, CDR2 YYNGEE. The CDR3 runs to 13 residues. V gave up 4 bases and J gave up 4 bases, with 10 bases separating them. CDR3: CASSLGPADTQYF. The CDR3 coding sequence is TGTGCCAGCAGCCTCGGGCCCGCAGATACGCAGTATTTT.

V gene TRBV2 combines with J gene TRBJ2-7; D gene uncertain. Trimming left V 8 bases short and J 5 bases short, with 10 bases between. From germline, CDR1 is SNHLY and CDR2 FYNNEI. The CDR3 loop spans 11 amino acids. The CDR3 reads CASLLFNEQYF. CDR3 DNA: TGTGCCAGCCTATTGTTCAACGAGCAGTACTTC.

V usage is TRBV18 and J usage is TRBJ1-5, with 7 bases that match TRBD1. Germline-derived CDR1 and CDR2 are KGHSH and LQKENI. The CDR3 runs 15 residues. Trimming cost V 3 bases and J 7 bases; bases outside gene matches: 9. In DNA form, the CDR3 reads TGTGCCAGCTCACCTGGGGCAGGGGGTGTACAGCCCCAGCATTTT. Encoded protein: CASSPGAGGVQPQHF. Full variable domain (missing parts from reference TRBV18 and TRBJ1-5): NAGVMQNPRHLVRRRGQEARLRCSPMKGHSHVYWYRQLPEEGLKFMVYLQKENIIDESGMPKERFSAEFPKEGPSILRIQQVVRGDSAAYFCASSPGAGGVQPQHFGDGTRLSIL.

The V call is TRBV7-9, the J call TRBJ1-4, with D perhaps TRBD1 (5 bases). The CDR3 contains 15 residues. The V end was cut by 1 base, the J end by 8 bases, with 14 bases between. CDR1 is SEHNR and CDR2 is FQNEAQ in the germline V gene (reference sequence). CDR3 loop: CASSLERGPREKLFF. CDR3 bases: TGTGCCAGCAGCTTAGAGAGGGGACCGAGAGAAAAACTGTTTTTT.

CDR3 amino acids: CASSSGGNRQETQYF. The DNA of the CDR3 is TGTGCCAGCAGTTCCGGGGGGAATAGACAAGAGACCCAGTACTTC. The rearrangement links TRBV6-5 to TRBJ2-5; 7 bases line up with TRBD2. The CDR3 length is 15 residues. With 4 bases clipped from V and 2 bases from J, the junction kept 7 bases outside the gene matches. CDR1 MNHEY and CDR2 SVGAGI come from the germline V gene.

This chain joins TRBV29-1 and TRBJ2-5, with TRBD1 identical over 7 bases. J lost 1 base, V lost 3 bases, and 8 bases had no gene match. The CDR3 spans 15 residues. CDR1 SQVTM and CDR2 ANQGSEA come from the germline V gene. CDR3 loop: CSVDSGQGVQETQYF. CDR3 DNA: TGCAGCGTTGACTCTGGCCAGGGGGTCCAAGAGACCCAGTACTTC.

The rearrangement links TRBV7-8 to TRBJ2-1; D possibly corresponds to TRBD2 (6 bases). The germline CDR1 and CDR2 sequences are SGHVS and FQNEAQ. The V and J ends lost 5 bases and 1 base respectively, with 15 bases between them. This CDR3 comprises 16 residues. The CDR3 region has the DNA TGTGCCAGCAGCCCCCTGGGGGGTGGGTCCTACAATGAGCAGTTCTTC. Translating it yields CASSPLGGGSYNEQFF.

This clone was observed once. The V and J genes are TRBV7-9 and TRBJ2-5; D may be TRBD1 (5 bases). Between the trimmed V and J ends, which lost 5 bases and 5 bases, there was a span of 15 bases. CDR1 SEHNR and CDR2 FQNEAQ come from the germline V gene (reference sequence). The CDR3 contains 14 residues. The CDR3 coding sequence is TGTGCCAGCAGCCGTGGTGGTTACAGGGAGACCCAGTACTTC. It specifies CASSRGGYRETQYF. The whole variable domain, remainder taken from reference TRBV7-9 and TRBJ2-5, is DTGVSQNPRHKITKRGQNVTFRCDPISEHNRLYWYRQTLGQGPEFLTYFQNEAQLEKSRLLSDRFSAERPKGSFSTLEIQRTEQGDSAMYLCASSRGGYRETQYFGPGTRLLVL.

This rearrangement joins TRBV7-2 to TRBJ1-1; D is ambiguous. The V end was cut by 3 bases, the J end by 0 bases, with 8 bases between. Germline V CDR1 and CDR2: SGHTA, FQGNSA. The CDR3 totals 14 residues. The CDR3 reads CASSFDGMNTEAFF. The CDR3 nucleotides read TGTGCCAGCAGCTTCGACGGGATGAACACTGAAGCTTTCTTT.

V is TRBV11-3 and J is TRBJ1-1; 7 bases are a match to TRBD1. Trimming took 3 bases from V and 8 from J; bases not matched to a gene: 12. This CDR3 comprises 15 residues. Germline loops: CDR1 SGHNT, CDR2 YENEEA. CDR3 sequence (DNA): TGTGCCAGCAGCTTCTACAGGGGTGGCTCCCTGGAAGCTTTCTTT. Translating it yields CASSFYRGGSLEAFF. The whole variable domain, filled in from reference TRBV11-3 and TRBJ1-1, reads EAGVVQSPRYKIIEKKQPVAFWCNPISGHNTLYWYLQNLGQGPELLIRYENEEAVDDSQLPKDRFSAERLKGVDSTLKIQPAELGDSAVYLCASSFYRGGSLEAFFGQGTRLTVV.

The J gene is TRBJ2-5, the V gene TRBV5-1, with 8 bases matching TRBD1. Germline V gene sequence: CDR1 SGHRS, CDR2 YFSETQ. Trimming cost V 1 base and J 13 bases; bases outside gene matches: 6. The CDR3 loop spans 12 amino acids. CDR3 DNA: TGCGCCAGCAGCTTGCAGGACAGGGACGCGTACTTC. This gives the protein CASSLQDRDAYF.

J is TRBJ2-7 and V is TRBV6-5; 11 bases fit TRBD1. CDR1 is MNHEY, CDR2 SVGAGI, per germline. The CDR3 spans 14 residues. Unmatched junction bases numbered 2, after V lost 5 bases and J lost 2 bases. In nucleotides, the CDR3 is TGTGCCAGCAGTAGGACAGGGGGCGCCTACGAGCAGTACTTC. Its protein is CASSRTGGAYEQYF.

This chain links TRBV28 with TRBJ1-2, with D unresolved. V was cut by 3 bases and J by 5 bases, with 7 bases left in between. CDR1 is MDHEN and CDR2 is SYDVKM in the germline V gene. There are 12 residues in the CDR3. The CDR3: CASSLRLYGYTF. The CDR3, as DNA: TGTGCCAGCAGTTTGAGACTGTATGGCTACACCTTC.

CDR3 in DNA: TGTGCCAGCAGCCAGGACAGGGGGCTTCGGAATGAGCAGTTCTTC. Its protein product is CASSQDRGLRNEQFF. V is TRBV28 and J is TRBJ2-1; TRBD1 matches 11 bases. The CDR3 consists of 15 residues. Unmatched junction bases numbered 8, after V lost 6 bases and J lost 7 bases. Germline V gene lookup returns CDR1 MDHEN and CDR2 SYDVKM.